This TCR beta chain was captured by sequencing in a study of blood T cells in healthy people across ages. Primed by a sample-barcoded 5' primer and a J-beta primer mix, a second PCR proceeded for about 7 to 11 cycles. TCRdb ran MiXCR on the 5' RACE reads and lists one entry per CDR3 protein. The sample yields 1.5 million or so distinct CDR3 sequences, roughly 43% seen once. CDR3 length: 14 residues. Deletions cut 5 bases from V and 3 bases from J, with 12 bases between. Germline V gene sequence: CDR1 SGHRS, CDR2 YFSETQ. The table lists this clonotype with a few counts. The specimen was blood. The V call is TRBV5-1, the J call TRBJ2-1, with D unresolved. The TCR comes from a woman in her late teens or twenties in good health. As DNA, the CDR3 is TGCGCCAGCAGAACACAGATAAACTACAATGAGCAGTTCTTC. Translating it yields CASRTQINYNEQFF.